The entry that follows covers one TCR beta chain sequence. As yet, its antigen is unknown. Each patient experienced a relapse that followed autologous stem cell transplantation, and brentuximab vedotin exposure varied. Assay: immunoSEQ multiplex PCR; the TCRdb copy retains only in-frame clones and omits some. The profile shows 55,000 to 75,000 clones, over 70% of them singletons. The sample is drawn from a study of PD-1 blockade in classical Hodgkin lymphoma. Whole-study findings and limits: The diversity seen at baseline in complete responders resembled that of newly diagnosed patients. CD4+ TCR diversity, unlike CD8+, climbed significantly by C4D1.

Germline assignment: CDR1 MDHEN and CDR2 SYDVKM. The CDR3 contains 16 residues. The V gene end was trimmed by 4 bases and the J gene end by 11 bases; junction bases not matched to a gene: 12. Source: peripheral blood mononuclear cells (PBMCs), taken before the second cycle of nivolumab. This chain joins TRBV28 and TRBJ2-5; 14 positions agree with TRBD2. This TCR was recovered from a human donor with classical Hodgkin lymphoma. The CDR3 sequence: CASSSLVGLAGGRQYF. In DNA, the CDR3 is TGTGCCAGCAGTTCCCTCGTCGGACTAGCGGGGGGCCGTCAGTACTTC.